Described below is a single T cell receptor beta chain sequence and its context. Its antigen is unidentified. V dropped 4 bases and J dropped 6; count of bases not matched to a gene: 8. Germline V lookup: CDR1 SGHVS, CDR2 FNYEAQ. CDR3 size: 14 residues. Assay: immunoSEQ multiplex PCR; the TCRdb copy retains only in-frame clones and omits some. The table includes about 31,000 clones, approximately 85% detected once. These data come from a study of T cells in localized non-small cell lung cancer. Notes on the study in general: Because only a single region of the tumor was sequenced, heterogeneity remains possible.

Sequenced material: peripheral blood mononuclear cells, taken before any cancer treatment. This clonotype was sampled from a woman aged 35-70 years with stage III lung adenocarcinoma. The rearrangement links TRBV7-6 to TRBJ2-7; 8 nucleotides agree with TRBD1. The CDR3 reads CASSSRTGRSEQYF. The CDR3 bases are TGTGCCAGCAGCTCCCGGACAGGGCGCTCCGAGCAGTACTTC.